Shown below are 30 T cell receptor beta chains from a single sample sequenced in a study of T-cell reconstitution after alpha-beta-depleted transplantation in children. Library preparation (for TCRbeta) was performed with unique molecular identifiers. TCRdb re-called the PCR reads through MiXCR, storing one row per CDR3 protein. The sample carries roughly 300,000 distinct CDR3 sequences, roughly 12% recorded once. The input for sequencing was peripheral blood, taken 180 days after TCRalphabeta/CD19-depleted stem cell transplant. The receptors originated from a male patient aged 2-9 years who had a stem cell transplant for chronic granulomatous disease, so the T cells may come from the graft donor.

V and J are TRBV7-2 and TRBJ1-6; D possibly corresponds to TRBD1 (5 bases). CDR1 is SGHTA, CDR2 FQGNSA, per germline. The V end was cut by 0 bases, the J end by 6 bases, with 6 bases between. CDR3 length: 14 residues. The CDR3 nucleotides read TGTGCCAGCAGCTTAGCGGGGCCTAATTCACCCCTCCACTTT. Translating gives CASSLAGPNSPLHF. Filled out from reference TRBV7-2 and TRBJ1-6, the complete variable domain reads GAGVSQSPSNKVTEKGKDVELRCDPISGHTALYWYRQSLGQGLEFLIYFQGNSAPDKSGLPSDRFSAERTGGSVSTLTIQRTQQEDSAVYLCASSLAGPNSPLHFGNGTRLTVT.

This clonotype has a count of ten or more. The chain is built from TRBV19 and TRBJ2-1; D gene unclear. Germline V gene lookup returns CDR1 LNHDA and CDR2 SQIVND (reference sequence). The CDR3 is 14 amino acids. Trimming took off 5 bases at V and 5 bases at J, with 13 bases between the two ends. The CDR3 DNA reads as TGTGCCAGTAGTCCACCAGGACCGGACAATGAGCAGTTCTTC. Residues: CASSPPGPDNEQFF.

This clonotype came up many times. The V call is TRBV5-1, the J call TRBJ2-1, with D perhaps matching TRBD2 (5 bases). The germline V gene has CDR1 SGHRS and CDR2 YFSETQ. Trimming removed 1 base at V and 5 bases at J, with 16 bases between. CDR3 size: 16 residues. CDR3 sequence: CASSLKSGALDNEQFF. In DNA, the CDR3 is TGCGCCAGCAGCTTGAAGAGCGGAGCCCTCGACAATGAGCAGTTCTTC.

This clonotype was seen at least ten times. The chain's CDR3 is CASSLSSESDTQYF. CDR3 DNA: TGTGCCAGCAGTTTATCTTCTGAATCGGATACGCAGTATTTT. This sequence joins TRBV27 and TRBJ2-3, with no clear D. Germline CDR1 MNHEY, CDR2 SMNVEV (reference sequence). This CDR3 is 14 amino acids long. The ends were cut back, 0 bases at V and 6 bases at J, with 10 bases in the middle.

This clonotype was recorded many times. The chain joins TRBV12-3 or TRBV12-4 to TRBJ2-4, with 12 bases that match TRBD2. V gave up 1 base and J gave up 8 bases; unmatched junction bases: 6. This CDR3 has 16 amino acids. This CDR3 reads CASSLGLAGAVHIQYF. The CDR3 DNA is TGTGCCAGCAGTTTAGGACTAGCGGGAGCTGTACACATTCAGTACTTC.

The gene calls are TRBV4-1 and TRBJ2-2; tentative D call: TRBD2 (6 bases). The length of the CDR3 is 14 residues. The V end lost 4 bases, the J end lost 4 bases, and 10 bases lay between the germline ends. Germline CDR1 MGHRA, CDR2 YSYEKL. The CDR3 here is CASSPPTSTGELFF. The CDR3 region has the DNA TGCGCCAGCAGCCCACCGACTAGCACCGGGGAGCTGTTTTTT.

Ten or more counts support this clonotype. The chain is built from TRBV12-3 or TRBV12-4 and TRBJ2-5; a possible D gene is TRBD1 (5 bases). Deletions cut 3 bases from V and 8 bases from J, with 10 bases between. CDR3 length: 12 amino acids. The CDR3 DNA sequence: TGTGCCAGCAGTTTGGACACAGGTACCCAGTACTTC. Protein product: CASSLDTGTQYF.

This clonotype has a count of ten or more. DNA of the CDR3: TGTGCCAGTCGCCTAGCGGAATTATCCTACGAGCAGTACTTC. As protein: CASRLAELSYEQYF. This chain links TRBV12-3 or TRBV12-4 with TRBJ2-7, with 7 bases identical to TRBD2. This CDR3 has 14 amino acids. V lost 9 bases, J lost 1 base, and 9 bases stayed unmatched.

A remark on this clonotype: One junction end disagrees with the germline gene, perhaps due to a read error. For the CDR3, the DNA is TGTGCCATCAGTGGGACGGCCGGAAACACCACATATTTT. Amino acid sequence: CAISGTAGNTTYF. The chain combines TRBV10-3 with TRBJ1-3; D gene ambiguous. This CDR3 contains 13 residues. CDR1 and CDR2 (germline): ENHRY, SYGVKD.

Concerning this clonotype: This clone may be a read error of a much larger clone one base away. The rearrangement uses TRBV28 and TRBJ2-2; D gene uncertain. This CDR3 comprises 12 residues. Looked up from germline, CDR1 is MDHEN and CDR2 is SYDVKM. In DNA, the CDR3 is TGTGTCTCGCGGTCCCTTGGGCTCGAGCTGTTTTTT. Translation: CVSRSLGLELFF.

This clonotype showed up many times. V is TRBV5-1 and J is TRBJ2-3, with 14 nucleotides matching TRBD2. Germline V CDR1 and CDR2: SGHRS, YFSETQ. The V segment lost 4 bases and the J segment 5 bases; nucleotides outside the gene matches: 9. CDR3 length: 17 residues. CDR3 region: CASSRQGLAGGVDTQYF. CDR3 nucleotide sequence: TGCGCCAGCAGCCGCCAAGGACTAGCGGGAGGTGTAGATACGCAGTATTTT.

J is TRBJ1-6 and V is TRBV2; tentative D call: TRBD1 (6 bases). Germline V gene lookup returns CDR1 SNHLY and CDR2 FYNNEI. Trimming left V 4 bases short and J 9 bases short, with 13 bases between. CDR3 length equals 14 residues. The CDR3 DNA reads as TGTGCCAGCAGTGCAGAGAGGGGGGGTTCACCCCTCCACTTT. Amino acid sequence: CASSAERGGSPLHF.

This clonotype was observed many times. This chain joins TRBV29-1 and TRBJ2-6; D tentatively fits TRBD1 or TRBD2 (5 bases each). Trimming shortened V by 6 bases and J by 7 bases, and 7 bases separated the two germline ends. Germline loops: CDR1 SQVTM, CDR2 ANQGSEA. The CDR3 extends over 11 amino acids. The CDR3 sequence: CSVGTANVLTF. In DNA, the CDR3 is TGCAGCGTAGGGACCGCCAACGTCCTGACTTTC. The full variable domain, in which reference TRBV29-1 and TRBJ2-6 provide the parts outside the CDR3, is SAVISQKPSRDICQRGTSLTIQCQVDSQVTMMFWYRQQPGQSLTLIATANQGSEATYESGFVIDKFPISRPNLTFSTLTVSNMSPEDSSIYLCSVGTANVLTFGAGSRLTVL.

The table lists this clonotype with a count of one. This may arise from a read error, as a much more abundant clone is one base away. The chain employs TRBV5-5 and TRBJ1-3; D gene uncertain. CDR1 and CDR2 (germline): SGHKS, YYEKEE (reference sequence). The V end lost 4 bases, the J end lost 2 bases, and 10 bases lay between the germline ends. There are 14 residues in the CDR3. The CDR3 DNA sequence: TGTGCCAGCAGCCGGACGGTCCCTGGAAACACCATATATTTT. Residues: CASSRTVPGNTIYF.

This clonotype was detected ten times or more. V gene TRBV29-1 combines with J gene TRBJ2-2; perhaps TRBD1 as D (6 bases). Germline values: CDR1 SQVTM, CDR2 ANQGSEA. V lost 7 bases and J 6 bases, leaving 12 bases between the germline ends. This CDR3 has 12 amino acids. CDR3 in DNA: TGCAGCGCCGGTGGGGGCGCCGGGGAGCTGTTTTTT. This gives the protein CSAGGGAGELFF.

For this clonotype: This may be a read error, as it is one base from a much larger clone. This sequence joins TRBV12-3 or TRBV12-4 and TRBJ2-1; D ambiguous. This CDR3 is built from 17 residues. The CDR3 loop reads CASSLLGYGSRYNEHFF. The CDR3 DNA reads as TGTGCCAGCAGTTTGTTGGGCTACGGTTCACGCTACAATGAGCATTTCTTC.

This clonotype is judged medium-sized. The chain has TRBV5-5 and TRBJ2-7, with a weak D call TRBD1 (5 bases). This CDR3 is built from 15 residues. Trimming took off 1 base at V and 2 bases at J, with 13 bases between the two ends. Germline CDR1 is SGHKS and CDR2 is YYEKEE (reference sequence). CDR3: CASSLSQGRTYEQYF. The CDR3 DNA follows: TGTGCCAGCAGCTTGTCGCAGGGCAGGACCTACGAGCAGTACTTC.

This clonotype was recorded at least ten times. The chain joins TRBV7-2 to TRBJ2-3, with D possibly TRBD1 on 6 matching bases. The germline V gene has CDR1 SGHTA and CDR2 FQGNSA. This CDR3 spans 15 amino acids. V was clipped by 1 base and J by 4 bases, with 12 bases between them. CDR3 bases: TGTGCCAGCAGCTTAGGGGGGCTGGAGGCAGATACGCAGTATTTT. It specifies CASSLGGLEADTQYF. Variable domain in full (rest from reference TRBV7-2 and TRBJ2-3): GAGVSQSPSNKVTEKGKDVELRCDPISGHTALYWYRQSLGQGLEFLIYFQGNSAPDKSGLPSDRFSAERTGGSVSTLTIQRTQQEDSAVYLCASSLGGLEADTQYFGPGTRLTVL.

This clonotype was found many times. The rearrangement uses TRBV12-3 or TRBV12-4 and TRBJ1-5, with 7 bases that match TRBD1. CDR3 size: 17 residues. V trimming: 3 bases; J trimming: 0 bases; junction bases outside the gene matches: 8. DNA of the CDR3: TGTGCCAGCAGTTTTGGACAGGTTGGGCATAGCAATCAGCCCCAGCATTTT. It codes for CASSFGQVGHSNQPQHF.

This clonotype has a count of ten or more. J is TRBJ2-5 and V is TRBV12-3 or TRBV12-4; TRBD2 agrees at 9 bases. This CDR3 spans 16 amino acids. The V gene end was trimmed by 3 bases and the J gene end by 5 bases; junction bases not matched to a gene: 10. The CDR3 coding sequence is TGTGCCAGCAGTTTGTGGGCTAGCGGGGATCGGGAGACCCAGTACTTC. It yields the protein CASSLWASGDRETQYF.

This clonotype was seen at least ten times. V and J are TRBV5-1 and TRBJ2-1; 7 nucleotides align to TRBD2. Per the germline V gene, CDR1 is SGHRS and CDR2 is YFSETQ. CDR3 length: 14 amino acids. V was pared by 1 base and J by 5 bases, with 3 bases of the junction left unmatched. The CDR3, as DNA: TGCGCCAGCAGCTTGTCGGGACTAAACAATGAGCAGTTCTTC. Its translation: CASSLSGLNNEQFF.

This clonotype was seen many times. This rearrangement joins TRBV20-1 to TRBJ2-3; no clear D gene. Per the germline V gene, CDR1 is DFQATT and CDR2 is SNEGSKA (reference sequence). The CDR3 covers 11 residues. V was trimmed by 6 bases and J by 3 bases, leaving 7 bases between them. CDR3 sequence: CSASITDTQYF. The CDR3 DNA is TGCAGTGCGAGCATAACAGATACGCAGTATTTT.

This clonotype has a handful of counts. The chain carries TRBV28 and TRBJ2-1, with 10 nucleotides matching TRBD2. V was pared by 7 bases and J by 6 bases, with 9 bases of the junction left unmatched. This CDR3 comprises 15 residues. Germline lookup yields CDR1 MDHEN and CDR2 SYDVKM. CDR3 nucleotides: TGTGCCAGCATCCTCGGGACTAGCGAGATCAATGAGCAGTTCTTC. It encodes CASILGTSEINEQFF.

The chain joins TRBV7-2 to TRBJ1-4; the D gene is possibly TRBD1 (6 bases). The V gene lost 0 bases and the J gene lost 7 bases, with 15 bases spanning the gap. Per germline, CDR1 SGHTA and CDR2 FQGNSA. CDR3 size: 16 residues. In nucleotides, the CDR3 is TGTGCCAGCAGCTTAGCGTCTGGGGGCGCGGGTGAAAAACTGTTTTTT. Encoded protein: CASSLASGGAGEKLFF.

The V and J genes are TRBV12-2 and TRBJ2-5; the table names TRBD2, a call not compared with the DNA. TRBV12-2 is termed a pseudogene. This CDR3 has 17 residues. CDR3 amino acids: CASRLRAAGGGEETQYF. In DNA form, the CDR3 reads TGTGCAAGTCGCTTACGGGCAGCGGGAGGCGGAGAAGAGACCCAGTACTTC.

Many counts were recorded for this clonotype. J is TRBJ2-1 and V is TRBV7-2, with D possibly being TRBD1 or TRBD2 (5 bases each). The CDR3 runs 11 residues. V was shortened by 5 bases and J by 11 bases, with 10 bases between the two germline ends. Germline V gene sequence: CDR1 SGHTA, CDR2 FQGNSA. The CDR3 DNA follows: TGTGCCAGCAGCCCGGGACCCAAGCAGTTCTTC. Residues: CASSPGPKQFF.

This clonotype was counted ten times or more. This chain joins TRBV20-1 and TRBJ1-5; D not resolved. V was pared by 3 bases and J by 3 bases, with 9 bases between. The length of the CDR3 is 13 residues. In germline, CDR1 is DFQATT, CDR2 SNEGSKA (reference sequence). The CDR3 DNA follows: TGCAGTGCTAGTGAAGCTCCCAATCAGCCCCAGCATTTT. Translation: CSASEAPNQPQHF.

This clonotype was seen repeatedly, ten times or more. V and J are TRBV7-8 and TRBJ2-1; maybe TRBD2 (6 bases). The CDR3 length is 14 residues. The V end was cut by 6 bases, the J end by 6 bases, with 15 bases between. Germline-derived CDR1 and CDR2 are SGHVS and FQNEAQ. The CDR3 sequence is CASRAARTTNEQFF. In DNA form, the CDR3 reads TGTGCCAGCAGGGCCGCCCGGACTACCAATGAGCAGTTCTTC. The variable domain in full, with the rest retrieved from reference TRBV7-8 and TRBJ2-1, is GAGVSQSPRYKVAKRGQDVALRCDPISGHVSLFWYQQALGQGPEFLTYFQNEAQLDKSGLPSDRFFAERPEGSVSTLKIQRTQQEDSAVYLCASRAARTTNEQFFGPGTRLTVL.

This clonotype showed up many times. The V call is TRBV30, the J call TRBJ2-2, with 11 bases matching TRBD1. CDR3 length: 16 residues. CDR1 GTSNPN and CDR2 SVGIG come from the germline V gene (reference sequence). The junction had 6 bases not matched to a gene; V was cut back by 0 bases and J by 6 bases. This CDR3 is CAWSVPGTGGPGELFF. The CDR3 nucleotides read TGTGCCTGGAGTGTTCCCGGGACAGGGGGACCCGGGGAGCTGTTTTTT.

This clonotype was detected ten times or more. Here the CDR3 DNA reads TGCGCCAGCAGCCCCTGGGACAGAATGAACACTGAAGCTTTCTTT. Translation gives CASSPWDRMNTEAFF. The chain has TRBV5-1 and TRBJ1-1; TRBD1 matches at 7 bases. V lost 4 bases to trimming and J lost 0 bases; unmatched junction nucleotides: 6. This CDR3 comprises 15 residues. The V gene's germline CDR1 is SGHRS and CDR2 YFSETQ.